The 8 T cell receptor beta chains below come from one sample, sequenced in a study of blood T cell repertoires in COVID-19. Data came from immunoSEQ multiplex PCR; TCRdb stores just in-frame clones and leaves some out. The top ten clones hold 1.4% to 1.5% of a sample with roughly 430,000 clones, 88% of them seen once. Sequencing was carried out using PBMCs or T cells enriched from blood (not recorded which). The source of these receptors is a woman aged 18-29 years who had been exposed to COVID-19.

The chain has TRBV15 and TRBJ1-3; TRBD1 matches at 7 bases. Germline V gene data show CDR1 as LNHNV and CDR2 as YYDKDF (reference sequence). V dropped 4 bases and J dropped 4; count of bases not matched to a gene: 4. The CDR3 loop spans 14 amino acids. CDR3 in amino acids: CATSTPGQGNTIYF. As DNA, the CDR3 is TGTGCCACCAGCACCCCGGGACAGGGAAACACCATATATTTT.

The J gene is TRBJ2-3, the V gene TRBV15, with D uncertain. The CDR3 runs 12 residues. The germline V gene has CDR1 LNHNV and CDR2 YYDKDF (reference sequence). V was trimmed by 3 bases and J by 2 bases, leaving 3 bases between them. In nucleotides, the CDR3 is TGTGCCACCAGCAGCTACACAGATACGCAGTATTTT. This gives the protein CATSSYTDTQYF.

This sequence joins TRBV5-4 and TRBJ2-7; a possible D gene is TRBD2 (5 bases). The CDR3 is 13 residues long. In germline, CDR1 is SGHNT, CDR2 YYREEE (reference sequence). Trimming cost V 0 bases and J 6 bases, with 10 bases left between them. DNA for the CDR3: TGTGCCAGCAGCTTGGATAGCGCGGGCGAGCAGTACTTC. Its translation: CASSLDSAGEQYF.

DNA of the CDR3: TGTGCCAGCAGCCAATGGAGCACCGGGACAGGGGGCCCTAGCTACACCTTC. Its protein is CASSQWSTGTGGPSYTF. The chain couples TRBV3-1 (or the pseudogene TRBV3-2) to TRBJ1-2; TRBD1 matches at 12 bases. Germline V CDR1 and CDR2: LGHDT, YNNKEL (reference sequence). The CDR3 consists of 17 residues. Trimming took 2 bases from V and 9 from J; bases not matched to a gene: 13.

This clone was recorded only once. This chain uses TRBV28 with TRBJ2-7; 7 bases are shared with TRBD2. The CDR3 length is 16 residues. The V segment lost 1 base and the J segment 0 bases; nucleotides outside the gene matches: 6. Germline V gene sequence: CDR1 MDHEN, CDR2 SYDVKM. In nucleotides, the CDR3 is TGTGCCAGCAGTTTATTGGGGGAGGGTAGCTCCTACGAGCAGTACTTC. It is translated as CASSLLGEGSSYEQYF.

About this clone itself: In the same sample, other DNA sequences code for this CDR3. This CDR3 reads CASRATFTGELFF. The CDR3, as DNA: TGTGCCAGCAGGGCGACTTTCACCGGGGAGCTGTTTTTT. The gene calls are TRBV2 and TRBJ2-2; D is unresolved. The CDR3 loop spans 13 amino acids. V was trimmed by 6 bases and J by 4 bases, leaving 9 bases between them. Germline V CDR1 and CDR2: SNHLY, FYNNEI.

V is TRBV28 and J is TRBJ2-1, with TRBD1 matching over 8 bases. The CDR3 is made up of 17 amino acids. Germline V gives CDR1 MDHEN, CDR2 SYDVKM. With V trimmed by 5 bases and J by 0 bases, 9 bases remained unmatched. CDR3 nucleotide sequence: TGTGCCAGCAGTCCCTCGGCGACAGGGGCCTCCTACAATGAGCAGTTCTTC. This translates into CASSPSATGASYNEQFF.

The V and J genes are TRBV4-2 and TRBJ1-6, with a weak D call TRBD1 (5 bases). The CDR3 runs to 16 residues. The ends were cut back, 0 bases at V and 11 bases at J, with 17 bases in the middle. The germline CDR1 and CDR2 sequences are LGHNA and YNFKEQ. CDR3 DNA sequence: TGTGCCAGCAGCCAAGATGGGGGGAGCCAATTTCCACCCCTCCACTTT. It translates to CASSQDGGSQFPPLHF.